Listed below are T cell receptor beta chains from one sample, sequenced in a study of cytomegalovirus exposure and HLA in healthy donors. Sequencing was performed with immunoSEQ multiplex PCR; in TCRdb, only in-frame clones are kept and a portion is missing. The sample contains roughly 190,000 clones, about 80% of which appear only once. Sequenced sample: PBMCs. These receptors originate from a woman between 25 and 40 years old in good health and CMV-seropositive. Both conserved end residues are part of each CDR3. Fields, in order: D gene, clone size, V gene, J gene, CDR3 DNA, CDR3 protein. D genes are given only for firm matches. The size field is filled for only some rows; it gives once, few, many or a size class.

D gene: .
clone size: .
V gene: TRBV9
J gene: TRBJ1-2
CDR3 DNA: TGTGCCAGCAGCGTAGCGGACAGTACCTATGGCTACACCTTC
CDR3 protein: CASSVADSTYGYTF

D gene: .
clone size: .
V gene: TRBV4-1
J gene: TRBJ2-7
CDR3 DNA: TGCGCCAGCAGCCGCGGGGCAGATGGAATGAGTGAGCAGTACTTC
CDR3 protein: CASSRGADGMSEQYF

D gene: .
clone size: .
V gene: TRBV9
J gene: TRBJ1-2
CDR3 DNA: TGTGCCAGCAGCCCGCAGGTGGGGTTAGGGAGCTATGGCTACACCTTC
CDR3 protein: CASSPQVGLGSYGYTF

D gene: .
clone size: .
V gene: TRBV9
J gene: TRBJ1-6
CDR3 DNA: TGTGCCAGCAGCGTATCAGGGGCTAATTCACCCCTCCACTTT
CDR3 protein: CASSVSGANSPLHF

D gene: TRBD1
clone size: once
V gene: TRBV7-9
J gene: TRBJ1-2
CDR3 DNA: TGTGCCAGCAGCTCCGGGACAGGGGCCCACCTTTATGGCTACACCTTC
CDR3 protein: CASSSGTGAHLYGYTF

D gene: .
clone size: .
V gene: TRBV19
J gene: TRBJ2-2
CDR3 DNA: TGTGCCAGTAGTAAACAGGGTGGGGACACCGGGGAGCTGTTTTTT
CDR3 protein: CASSKQGGDTGELFF

D gene: TRBD2
clone size: .
V gene: TRBV30
J gene: TRBJ2-7
CDR3 DNA: TGTGCCTGGAGGGGCGCTACTAGCGGGACCACCTCATACTACGAGCAGTACTTC
CDR3 protein: CAWRGATSGTTSYYEQYF

D gene: TRBD1
clone size: once
V gene: TRBV28
J gene: TRBJ2-3
CDR3 DNA: TGTGCCAGCAGTTTATGGGGACAGGGAGGCACAGATACGCAGTATTTT
CDR3 protein: CASSLWGQGGTDTQYF

D gene: TRBD2
clone size: .
V gene: TRBV5-6
J gene: TRBJ2-1
CDR3 DNA: TGTGCCAGCAGCTTGGCCCCCGGCGGGGGTAGGGATGAGCAGTTCTTC
CDR3 protein: CASSLAPGGGRDEQFF

D gene: TRBD1
clone size: .
V gene: TRBV9
J gene: TRBJ1-6
CDR3 DNA: TGTGCCAGCAGCGCATACAGGGGAGACATGCTCCACTTT
CDR3 protein: CASSAYRGDMLHF

D gene: TRBD1
clone size: .
V gene: TRBV18
J gene: TRBJ1-3
CDR3 DNA: TGTGCCAGCTCACCAGAGGGGGCCCGGCTCGGGGATTTT
CDR3 protein: CASSPEGARLGDF

D gene: .
clone size: .
V gene: TRBV29-1
J gene: TRBJ1-1
CDR3 DNA: TGCAGCGTTGATCCGCGGGGAGTAAAGAACACTGAAGCTTTCTTT
CDR3 protein: CSVDPRGVKNTEAFF

D gene: .
clone size: .
V gene: TRBV18
J gene: TRBJ1-2
CDR3 DNA: TGTGCCAGCTCACCGCGGTCTGGACAGACCAATGGCTACACCTTC
CDR3 protein: CASSPRSGQTNGYTF

D gene: .
clone size: few
V gene: TRBV7-2
J gene: TRBJ2-3
CDR3 DNA: TGTGCCAGCAGCGTAAAACTAGCTTCACCCACAGATACGCAGTATTTT
CDR3 protein: CASSVKLASPTDTQYF

D gene: .
clone size: .
V gene: TRBV7-2
J gene: TRBJ1-5
CDR3 DNA: TGTGCCAGCAGCTTACGAGGGCAGCCCCAGCATTTT
CDR3 protein: CASSLRGQPQHF

D gene: .
clone size: .
V gene: TRBV6-5
J gene: TRBJ1-5
CDR3 DNA: TGTGCCAGCAGTCGGAGAGGCAATCAGCCCCAGCATTTT
CDR3 protein: CASSRRGNQPQHF

D gene: TRBD1
clone size: .
V gene: TRBV28
J gene: TRBJ1-5
CDR3 DNA: TGTGCCAGCAGGAGGGACAGACTATATCAGCCCCAGCATTTT
CDR3 protein: CASRRDRLYQPQHF

D gene: .
clone size: .
V gene: TRBV29-1
J gene: TRBJ1-5
CDR3 DNA: TGCAGCGTTGTTATAAATAGCAATCAGCCCCAGCATTTT
CDR3 protein: CSVVINSNQPQHF

D gene: .
clone size: .
V gene: TRBV7-2
J gene: TRBJ1-6
CDR3 DNA: TGTGCCAGCAGCTTAGCGTGGCAGGGGAGCTCCTATAATTCACCCCTCCACTTT
CDR3 protein: CASSLAWQGSSYNSPLHF

D gene: .
clone size: .
V gene: TRBV28
J gene: TRBJ1-3
CDR3 DNA: TGTGCCAGCAGTTTAAGAGGTGGAAACACCATATATTTT
CDR3 protein: CASSLRGGNTIYF

D gene: .
clone size: .
V gene: TRBV5-1
J gene: TRBJ2-1
CDR3 DNA: TGCGCCAGCAGCTTGCTGACAGGGAGGTTCGGACACAATGAGCAGTTCTTC
CDR3 protein: CASSLLTGRFGHNEQFF

D gene: .
clone size: .
V gene: TRBV27
J gene: TRBJ1-6
CDR3 DNA: TGTGCCAGCAGTTTATCCAGGGTAGGTCCCCTCCACTTT
CDR3 protein: CASSLSRVGPLHF

D gene: .
clone size: .
V gene: TRBV5-6
J gene: TRBJ1-3
CDR3 DNA: TGTGCCAGCAGCTTGGAAGCGGGACTCTTTGGAAACACCATATATTTT
CDR3 protein: CASSLEAGLFGNTIYF

D gene: .
clone size: once
V gene: TRBV7-2
J gene: TRBJ1-2
CDR3 DNA: TGTGCCAGCAGCTTAGATCGGGTTCCTAACTATGGCTACACCTTC
CDR3 protein: CASSLDRVPNYGYTF

D gene: .
clone size: .
V gene: TRBV5-1
J gene: TRBJ1-1
CDR3 DNA: TGCGCCAGCAGCTTGTTGGCGCAGGGAACTGAAGCTTTCTTT
CDR3 protein: CASSLLAQGTEAFF

D gene: TRBD2
clone size: .
V gene: TRBV30
J gene: TRBJ2-2
CDR3 DNA: TGTGCCTGGAAGGGCCCCCGACTAGCGGGGGGCCCCGCGAACACCGGGGAGCTGTTTTTT
CDR3 protein: CAWKGPRLAGGPANTGELFF

D gene: .
clone size: .
V gene: TRBV5-1
J gene: TRBJ2-7
CDR3 DNA: TGCGCCAGCAGATTAGATTTCGAGCAGTACTTC
CDR3 protein: CASRLDFEQYF

D gene: TRBD1
clone size: .
V gene: TRBV10-3
J gene: TRBJ1-1
CDR3 DNA: TGTGCCACCCACGGGACAGGGACTGAAGCTTTCTTT
CDR3 protein: CATHGTGTEAFF

D gene: .
clone size: .
V gene: TRBV5-6
J gene: TRBJ1-2
CDR3 DNA: TGTGCCAGCAGCTTGGCTACAGTCTATGGCTACACCTTC
CDR3 protein: CASSLATVYGYTF

D gene: TRBD2
clone size: .
V gene: TRBV29-1
J gene: TRBJ2-1
CDR3 DNA: TGCAGCGTCACTAGCGGGAACTCCTACAATGAGCAGTTCTTC
CDR3 protein: CSVTSGNSYNEQFF

D gene: .
clone size: .
V gene: TRBV6-1
J gene: TRBJ1-2
CDR3 DNA: TGTGCCAGCGATGTTCAGGGCTATGGCTACACCTTC
CDR3 protein: CASDVQGYGYTF

D gene: TRBD1
clone size: .
V gene: TRBV18
J gene: TRBJ1-1
CDR3 DNA: TGTGCCAGCTCACTACAGGGGGCTGGCACTGAAGCTTTCTTT
CDR3 protein: CASSLQGAGTEAFF

D gene: .
clone size: .
V gene: TRBV6-1
J gene: TRBJ2-7
CDR3 DNA: TGTGCCAGCAGTGTAAGAGGGGGTAACGAGCAGTACTTC
CDR3 protein: CASSVRGGNEQYF

D gene: .
clone size: once
V gene: TRBV9
J gene: TRBJ2-4
CDR3 DNA: TGTGCCAGCAGCGCCGCCGGGAATACCAAAAACATTCAGTACTTC
CDR3 protein: CASSAAGNTKNIQYF

D gene: TRBD1
clone size: .
V gene: TRBV4-3
J gene: TRBJ1-1
CDR3 DNA: TGCGCCAGCAGCCTACACAGACAGGGGGGAGGCACTGAAGCTTTCTTT
CDR3 protein: CASSLHRQGGGTEAFF

D gene: .
clone size: .
V gene: TRBV2
J gene: TRBJ1-1
CDR3 DNA: TGTGCCAGCAGAACAGGGTGGGACACTGAAGCCTTCTTT
CDR3 protein: CASRTGWDTEAFF

D gene: .
clone size: .
V gene: TRBV5-1
J gene: TRBJ1-1
CDR3 DNA: TGCGCCAGCAAAGAGACAGGACCCGTTGAAGCTTTCTTT
CDR3 protein: CASKETGPVEAFF

D gene: TRBD2
clone size: .
V gene: TRBV19
J gene: TRBJ2-1
CDR3 DNA: TGTGCCAGTAGCTCCTCCGGGACTAGCGGGAGATCTGAGCAGTTCTTC
CDR3 protein: CASSSSGTSGRSEQFF

D gene: .
clone size: .
V gene: TRBV2
J gene: TRBJ2-7
CDR3 DNA: TGTGCCAGCAGTCAGGGGCCCTCCTACGAGCAGTACTTC
CDR3 protein: CASSQGPSYEQYF

D gene: TRBD1
clone size: .
V gene: TRBV18
J gene: TRBJ2-4
CDR3 DNA: TGTGCCAGCTCACAGGGGGCCCTACAGTACTTC
CDR3 protein: CASSQGALQYF

D gene: TRBD2
clone size: .
V gene: TRBV11-3
J gene: TRBJ2-2
CDR3 DNA: TGTGCCAGCAGCTTCGCCGACTGGACTAGCGGGAAGGACACCGGGGAGCTGTTTTTT
CDR3 protein: CASSFADWTSGKDTGELFF

D gene: .
clone size: few
V gene: TRBV2
J gene: TRBJ2-3
CDR3 DNA: TGTGCCAGCAGCGACGACAGGGGAGGGGTAGATACGCAGTATTTT
CDR3 protein: CASSDDRGGVDTQYF

D gene: .
clone size: few
V gene: TRBV10-3
J gene: TRBJ1-5
CDR3 DNA: TGTGCCATCAGCGCCCCCGCCGGGCCCCAGCATTTT
CDR3 protein: CAISAPAGPQHF

D gene: TRBD1
clone size: .
V gene: TRBV5-1
J gene: TRBJ2-1
CDR3 DNA: TGCGCCAGCACCAAAGGGGACAGGGGGACCTACAATGAGCAGTTCTTC
CDR3 protein: CASTKGDRGTYNEQFF

D gene: .
clone size: .
V gene: TRBV29-1
J gene: TRBJ1-2
CDR3 DNA: TGCAGCGTTGAGGGCGGGATGCGTGGCTACACCTTC
CDR3 protein: CSVEGGMRGYTF

D gene: TRBD2
clone size: .
V gene: TRBV5-4
J gene: TRBJ2-1
CDR3 DNA: TGTGCCAGCAGCCAACAAAGCGGGGGTTACAATGAGCAGTTCTTC
CDR3 protein: CASSQQSGGYNEQFF

D gene: TRBD1
clone size: .
V gene: TRBV27
J gene: TRBJ2-5
CDR3 DNA: TGTGCCAGCAGGCTAGGGACAGCCCAAGAGACCCAGTACTTC
CDR3 protein: CASRLGTAQETQYF

D gene: TRBD2
clone size: few
V gene: TRBV27
J gene: TRBJ2-1
CDR3 DNA: TGTGCCAGCAGTTTATGGGGACTGGGAGGGGCCAGGCAGTTCTTC
CDR3 protein: CASSLWGLGGARQFF

D gene: .
clone size: .
V gene: TRBV21-1
J gene: TRBJ1-1
CDR3 DNA: TGTGCCAGCAGCAACAGCCCATACAGGGTCGAGGGGGACACTGAAGCTTTCTTT
CDR3 protein: CASSNSPYRVEGDTEAFF

D gene: .
clone size: .
V gene: TRBV7-9
J gene: TRBJ2-5
CDR3 DNA: TGTGCCAGCAGCTCCTGGGCTCTCCAAGAGACCCAGTACTTC
CDR3 protein: CASSSWALQETQYF

D gene: .
clone size: once
V gene: TRBV7-8
J gene: TRBJ1-5
CDR3 DNA: TGTGCCAGCAGCGATGCGGGTTCGTACAGGGTCCATCAGCCCCAGCATTTT
CDR3 protein: CASSDAGSYRVHQPQHF

D gene: TRBD2
clone size: .
V gene: TRBV6-4
J gene: TRBJ2-1
CDR3 DNA: TGTGCCAGCAGTCTGGGTGCGCTAGCGGGAGGGCCATTGCCTCGGGGTGAGCAGTTCTTC
CDR3 protein: CASSLGALAGGPLPRGEQFF

D gene: .
clone size: .
V gene: TRBV4-3
J gene: TRBJ2-7
CDR3 DNA: TGCGCCAGCAGCCAGGATGCGTCCCGGGCAGGGGGGAAACGAAACGAGCAGTACTTC
CDR3 protein: CASSQDASRAGGKRNEQYF